This TCR beta chain was documented in a study of response to subunit inactivated influenza vaccine. TCRdb called the RT-PCR reads again in MiXCR, with one record for every CDR3 protein. The data show hundreds of thousands of distinct CDR3 sequences, with about 10% seen just once and around 10% held by the top ten. This clonotype has only a few counts. Germline CDR1 MDHEN, CDR2 SYDVKM. The V gene end was trimmed by 6 bases and the J gene end by 3 bases; junction bases not matched to a gene: 17. The CDR3 sequence is 20 residues long. These data also featured in a second study, about T cells expressing NK-cell markers. That investigation notes: The authors generated TCR beta cDNA through 5'RACE template switching with UMIs. A range of about 1.0-8% of CD8+ T cells consisted of dominant NKG2C+ clonotypes in several donors.

The chain uses TRBV28 and TRBJ2-7; TRBD2 matches at 16 bases. This specimen consisted of PBMCs from blood, obtained on the day of vaccination. This TCR derives from a man between 45 and 60 years old who received an inactivated influenza vaccine. The CDR3 DNA follows: TGTGCCAGCAGGGGACTAGCGGGAGGGCCTATGAGGGTGGGGAGCTACGAGCAGTACTTC. It encodes CASRGLAGGPMRVGSYEQYF.